The 31 T cell receptor beta chains presented below share a single source sample, sequenced in a study of human versus mouse CDR3 diversity and MHC coevolution. Only in-frame clones appear in the TCRdb table, and some are missing; sequencing was by immunoSEQ multiplex PCR. The sample lists fewer than 80,000 clones, 92% seen once, with roughly 0.15% in the top ten. Sequences were obtained from naive CD4+ T cells from blood. Subset meaning: CD45RO-negative CD62L-positive naive CD4 T cells. These receptors were taken from a person aged 30 to 69 in good health.

This chain joins TRBV6-5 and TRBJ2-5; 9 positions agree with TRBD1. The J call may be faulty, since TRBJ2-7 better matches the DNA end. Germline lookup yields CDR1 MNHEY and CDR2 SVGAGI. CDR3 size: 15 residues. In DNA form, the CDR3 reads TGTGCCAGCAGTTACATGGGGGACAGGGTGTACGAGCAGTACTTC. This encodes CASSYMGDRVYEQYF.

In regard to this clone: One end of the junction does not line up with germline, which may come from a read error. The rearrangement uses TRBV6-1 and TRBJ1-5; TRBD1 aligns across 7 bases. This CDR3 has 15 residues. The germline gives CDR1 MNHNS, CDR2 SASEGT. The DNA of the CDR3 is TGTGCCAGCAGAGAAGACAGGGTTCCAAATCAGCCCCAGCATTTT. This encodes CASREDRVPNQPQHF.

The chain employs TRBV7-9 and TRBJ1-1; D possibly corresponds to TRBD1 (6 bases). V lost 6 bases and J 7 bases, leaving 9 bases between the germline ends. Germline CDR1 reads SEHNR; CDR2 reads FQNEAQ (reference sequence). The CDR3 sequence is 11 residues long. This CDR3 is CASSPDSEAFF. The CDR3 DNA follows: TGTGCCAGCAGTCCGGACAGTGAAGCTTTCTTT.

This chain connects TRBV5-1 to TRBJ2-5; 7 bases map to TRBD2. J was trimmed by 2 bases and V by 0 bases; bases with no gene match: 4. Germline V CDR1 and CDR2: SGHRS, YFSETQ. The CDR3 is 15 residues long. The CDR3 nucleotides are TGCGCCAGCAGCTTGGATCGAGCGGGGCAAGAGACCCAGTACTTC. This codes for CASSLDRAGQETQYF.

The V gene is TRBV9, the J gene TRBJ2-3, with D possibly TRBD2 on 7 matching bases. Trimming took off 1 base at V and 2 bases at J, with 14 bases between the two ends. Germline assignment: CDR1 SGDLS and CDR2 YYNGEE. The CDR3 sequence is 16 residues long. CDR3 bases: TGTGCCAGCAGCGTAAGGGGGGGAGGCCCCACAGATACGCAGTATTTT. It codes for CASSVRGGGPTDTQYF.

This clone has a single count. The chain uses TRBV4-1 and TRBJ1-2; TRBD1 might be the D (5 bases). V was trimmed by 4 bases and J by 2 bases, leaving 14 bases between them. CDR1 and CDR2 (germline): MGHRA, YSYEKL. This CDR3 contains 15 residues. CDR3: CASSPSQWGNYGYTF. The CDR3 DNA reads as TGCGCCAGCAGCCCTTCCCAGTGGGGCAACTATGGCTACACCTTC.

The chain is built from TRBV29-1 and TRBJ2-3, with 8 bases identical to TRBD1. Germline V gene lookup returns CDR1 SQVTM and CDR2 ANQGSEA. With 3 bases clipped from V and 4 bases from J, the junction kept 15 bases outside the gene matches. The CDR3 totals 17 residues. This CDR3 reads CSVEGRGRFGGADTQYF. CDR3 nucleotide sequence: TGCAGCGTTGAGGGCAGGGGGCGCTTCGGAGGGGCAGATACGCAGTATTTT.

This chain connects TRBV10-1 to TRBJ1-2; 7 positions agree with TRBD1. Germline V gene sequence: CDR1 WNHNN, CDR2 SYGVQD (reference sequence). The CDR3 is 14 residues long. V dropped 5 bases and J dropped 0; count of bases not matched to a gene: 3. This CDR3 is CASSPGQTNYGYTF. The CDR3 DNA is TGCGCCAGCAGTCCGGGACAGACTAACTATGGCTACACCTTC.

There are a few counts of this clone. The rearrangement joins TRBV19 to TRBJ1-2; D might be TRBD1 (6 bases). Germline loops: CDR1 LNHDA, CDR2 SQIVND (reference sequence). This CDR3 is built from 14 residues. V was shortened by 3 bases and J by 7 bases, with 15 bases between the two germline ends. CDR3 sequence: CASSINRDGVGYTF. CDR3 DNA: TGTGCCAGTAGTATCAACAGGGATGGTGTTGGCTACACCTTC. The full variable domain, rest sourced from reference TRBV19 and TRBJ1-2, is DGGITQSPKYLFRKEGQNVTLSCEQNLNHDAMYWYRQDPGQGLRLIYYSQIVNDFQKGDIAEGYSVSREKKESFPLTVTSAQKNPTAFYLCASSINRDGVGYTFGSGTRLTVV.

This clone has only a few counts. This rearrangement joins TRBV5-1 to TRBJ2-1; D might be TRBD1 (5 bases). The CDR3 totals 13 residues. From germline, CDR1 is SGHRS and CDR2 YFSETQ. The germline V and J ends were trimmed by 4 bases and 0 bases, with 5 bases remaining between them. The CDR3 nucleotides read TGCGCCAGCAGCAGGGGCTCCTACAATGAGCAGTTCTTC. It specifies CASSRGSYNEQFF. The full variable domain, with the rest looked up from reference TRBV5-1 and TRBJ2-1, is KAGVTQTPRYLIKTRGQQVTLSCSPISGHRSVSWYQQTPGQGLQFLFEYFSETQRNKGNFPGRFSGRQFSNSRSEMNVSTLELGDSALYLCASSRGSYNEQFFGPGTRLTVL.

CDR3: CASSYYRANYGYTF. The CDR3 DNA follows: TGTGCCAGCAGTTACTACAGAGCTAACTATGGCTACACCTTC. This chain joins TRBV6-5 and TRBJ1-2; D gene unclear. V was shortened by 1 base and J by 0 bases, with 6 bases between the two germline ends. Germline V gene lookup returns CDR1 MNHEY and CDR2 SVGAGI. CDR3 size: 14 residues.

The J gene is TRBJ2-3, the V gene TRBV5-4; a possible D gene is TRBD2 (7 bases). Germline CDR1 SGHNT, CDR2 YYREEE (reference sequence). The CDR3 is 15 amino acids. V lost 0 bases to trimming and J lost 4 bases, with 12 bases between them. The CDR3 spells CASSLVGGGPDTQYF. The CDR3 DNA is TGTGCCAGCAGCTTGGTGGGAGGGGGGCCAGATACGCAGTATTTT.

V gene TRBV11-1 combines with J gene TRBJ2-2; 7 nucleotides match TRBD2. V lost 5 bases and J lost 4; bases outside the gene matches: 4. The CDR3 has 14 amino acids. The germline CDR1 and CDR2 sequences are SGHAT and FQDESV (reference sequence). CDR3 sequence reads: CASSHGLVTGELFF. CDR3 bases: TGTGCCAGCAGCCACGGACTAGTCACCGGGGAGCTGTTTTTT.

The genes are TRBV7-9 and TRBJ1-4; a possible D gene is TRBD1 (6 bases). V was clipped by 4 bases and J by 2 bases, with 8 bases between them. The CDR3 extends over 14 amino acids. Per the germline V gene, CDR1 is SEHNR and CDR2 is FQNEAQ (reference sequence). The CDR3 sequence: CASSSRGTNEKLFF. CDR3 nucleotide sequence: TGTGCCAGCAGCTCGAGGGGGACTAATGAAAAACTGTTTTTT.

V is TRBV10-1 and J is TRBJ2-7; 7 bases align to TRBD1. Trimming at V came to 5 bases and at J to 5 bases, leaving 12 bases not matched to a gene. Germline V CDR1 and CDR2: WNHNN, SYGVQD (reference sequence). The CDR3 extends over 15 amino acids. The CDR3 DNA sequence: TGCGCCAGCAGTTCCTACAGACAGGGTCTGGACGAGCAGTACTTC. It yields the protein CASSSYRQGLDEQYF.

The chain recombines TRBV30 with TRBJ2-7; D possibly corresponds to TRBD2 (5 bases). Germline-derived CDR1 and CDR2 are GTSNPN and SVGIG (reference sequence). The CDR3 spans 11 residues. Trimming cost V 2 bases and J 8 bases, with 10 bases left between them. This CDR3 is CAWSPGNQQYF. Written as DNA, the CDR3 is TGTGCCTGGAGTCCCGGGAACCAGCAGTACTTC.

The chain combines TRBV11-2 with TRBJ1-1; no firm D call. Looked up from germline, CDR1 is SGHAT and CDR2 is FQNNGV. The CDR3 contains 14 residues. V lost 5 bases and J lost 5, with 15 bases in between. CDR3 loop: CASSPRGGRTEAFF. The CDR3 nucleotides read TGTGCCAGCAGCCCTAGAGGCGGTAGGACTGAAGCTTTCTTT.

The chain links TRBV7-6 to TRBJ1-2, with D possibly matching TRBD1 (6 bases). V gave up 4 bases and J gave up 4 bases, with 13 bases separating them. This CDR3 spans 14 amino acids. CDR1 SGHVS and CDR2 FNYEAQ come from the germline V gene. DNA of the CDR3: TGTGCCAGCAGCTCGGCAGGGGCTTTCTATGGCTACACCTTC. Translated, it gives CASSSAGAFYGYTF.

The chain combines TRBV6-1 with TRBJ1-1; no definite D call. Germline loops: CDR1 MNHNS, CDR2 SASEGT. The CDR3 covers 16 residues. Trimming stripped 3 bases from V and 11 bases from J, with 25 bases between. The CDR3 DNA reads as TGTGCCAGCAGTGAGATAAGACCGATCATGTCATTGGAGGCTTTCTTT. Its translation is CASSEIRPIMSLEAFF.

The genes are TRBV13 and TRBJ2-7, with TRBD1 matching over 9 bases. The CDR3 length is 14 residues. Losses at the gene ends were 5 bases for V and 3 bases for J; bases not matched to a gene: 5. Germline V gene lookup returns CDR1 PRHDT and CDR2 FYEKMQ (reference sequence). The CDR3 region is CASSKTTGGYEQYF. CDR3 coding DNA: TGTGCCAGCAGCAAAACGACAGGGGGCTACGAGCAGTACTTC.

The CDR3 spells CASSHGTGSNYGYTF. CDR3 bases: TGCGCCAGCAGCCATGGAACAGGAAGTAACTATGGCTACACCTTC. The rearrangement uses TRBV5-1 and TRBJ1-2; D is perhaps TRBD1 (5 bases). Germline V CDR1 and CDR2: SGHRS, YFSETQ. Trimming left V 4 bases short and J 1 base short, with 14 bases between. CDR3 length: 15 amino acids. The full variable domain, in which reference TRBV5-1 and TRBJ1-2 provide the parts outside the CDR3, is KAGVTQTPRYLIKTRGQQVTLSCSPISGHRSVSWYQQTPGQGLQFLFEYFSETQRNKGNFPGRFSGRQFSNSRSEMNVSTLELGDSALYLCASSHGTGSNYGYTFGSGTRLTVV.

This rearrangement joins TRBV18 to TRBJ1-1; 7 bases fit TRBD1. V lost 4 bases and J lost 4; bases outside the gene matches: 9. Germline V gene lookup returns CDR1 KGHSH and CDR2 LQKENI. The CDR3 totals 15 residues. CDR3 DNA: TGTGCCAGCTCACGAACGACAGGGTGGGGCACTGAAGCTTTCTTT. Protein sequence: CASSRTTGWGTEAFF.

The chain employs TRBV27 and TRBJ1-6, with TRBD1 as a possible D gene (6 bases). This CDR3 is 18 amino acids long. V lost 0 bases and J 0 bases, leaving 12 bases between the germline ends. CDR1 is MNHEY and CDR2 is SMNVEV in the germline V gene (reference sequence). The CDR3, as DNA: TGTGCCAGCAGTTTATCGTGGCAGGGGAGCTCCTATAATTCACCCCTCCACTTT. This codes for CASSLSWQGSSYNSPLHF.

This chain joins TRBV5-5 and TRBJ2-1; 10 positions agree with TRBD2. The J segment lost 1 base and the V segment lost 2 bases, leaving 3 bases of the junction unmatched. Germline CDR1 is SGHKS and CDR2 is YYEKEE (reference sequence). This CDR3 comprises 16 residues. The CDR3 loop is CASSLAGGMSYNEQFF. The CDR3, as DNA: TGTGCCAGCAGCTTAGCGGGGGGGATGTCCTACAATGAGCAGTTCTTC.

The V call is TRBV14, the J call TRBJ2-2; TRBD2 matches at 11 bases. Germline loops: CDR1 SGHDN, CDR2 FVKESK. This CDR3 region has 20 residues. V was pared by 1 base and J by 4 bases, with 14 bases of the junction left unmatched. DNA for the CDR3: TGTGCCAGCAGCCAAGCGCGACTCTTACTAGCGGGAGAAGTCACCGGGGAGCTGTTTTTT. Encoded protein: CASSQARLLLAGEVTGELFF.

This clone was seen a single time. This chain links TRBV11-2 with TRBJ1-2; TRBD1 matches 11 bases. The CDR3 is 14 amino acids. The germline gives CDR1 SGHAT, CDR2 FQNNGV. With V trimmed by 3 bases and J by 7 bases, 4 bases remained unmatched. CDR3: CASSLDRGLSGYTF. In nucleotides, the CDR3 is TGTGCCAGCAGCTTGGACAGGGGGCTTAGTGGCTACACCTTC. Full variable domain (outside the CDR3, taken from reference TRBV11-2 and TRBJ1-2): EAGVAQSPRYKIIEKRQSVAFWCNPISGHATLYWYQQILGQGPKLLIQFQNNGVVDDSQLPKDRFSAERLKGVDSTLKIQPAKLEDSAVYLCASSLDRGLSGYTFGSGTRLTVV.

This rearrangement joins TRBV5-8 to TRBJ1-1; 8 bases fit TRBD1. With V trimmed by 5 bases and J by 0 bases, 12 bases remained unmatched. Germline loops: CDR1 SGHTS, CDR2 YDEGEE. The CDR3 has 17 residues. The DNA of the CDR3 is TGTGCCAGCAGGAGATACAAAGGGACAGGATTGAACACTGAAGCTTTCTTT. The encoded protein is CASRRYKGTGLNTEAFF.

The chain couples TRBV2 to TRBJ2-5; D remains ambiguous. CDR3 length: 16 amino acids. V dropped 4 bases and J dropped 1 base, with 16 bases sitting between them. Germline loops: CDR1 SNHLY, CDR2 FYNNEI. The CDR3 reads CASSVGALNPQETQYF. The CDR3 DNA reads as TGTGCCAGCAGTGTGGGCGCTCTAAACCCCCAAGAGACCCAGTACTTC.

The rearrangement joins TRBV4-1 to TRBJ1-1, with D possibly being TRBD1 (5 bases). This CDR3 region has 14 residues. Germline CDR1 MGHRA, CDR2 YSYEKL. Trimming removed 2 bases from V and 1 base from J, with 8 bases in between. CDR3 residues: CASSQPGGNTEAFF. The CDR3 bases are TGCGCCAGCAGCCAACCCGGGGGGAACACTGAAGCTTTCTTT.

The V call is TRBV6-6, the J call TRBJ2-3, with 7 bases aligning to TRBD1. V was pared by 7 bases and J by 2 bases, with 9 bases of the junction left unmatched. This CDR3 is built from 15 residues. Germline V gene sequence: CDR1 MNHNY, CDR2 SVGAGI (reference sequence). In DNA, the CDR3 is TGTGCCAGCACCCCGTTCGGGACAGTCACAGATACGCAGTATTTT. As protein: CASTPFGTVTDTQYF.

The V gene is TRBV5-6, the J gene TRBJ2-7, with 13 bases aligning to TRBD2. The germline gives CDR1 SGHDT, CDR2 YYEEEE. After removal of 3 bases from V and 7 bases from J, the junction contained 10 bases not matched to a gene. There are 16 residues in the CDR3. The CDR3 sequence: CASSSPGLAGAREQYF. The CDR3 nucleotides are TGTGCCAGCAGCTCACCCGGACTAGCGGGGGCGAGGGAGCAGTACTTC.